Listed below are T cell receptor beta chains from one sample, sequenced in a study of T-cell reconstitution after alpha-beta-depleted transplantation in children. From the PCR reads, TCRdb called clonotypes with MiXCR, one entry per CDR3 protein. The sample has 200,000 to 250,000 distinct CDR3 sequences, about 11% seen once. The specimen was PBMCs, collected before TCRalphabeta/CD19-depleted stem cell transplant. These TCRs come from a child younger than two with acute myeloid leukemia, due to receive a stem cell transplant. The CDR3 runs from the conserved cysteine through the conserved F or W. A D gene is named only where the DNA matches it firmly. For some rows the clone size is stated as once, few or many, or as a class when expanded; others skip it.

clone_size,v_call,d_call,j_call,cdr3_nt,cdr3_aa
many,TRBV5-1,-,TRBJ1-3,TGCGCCAGCAGCTCGACCCTCTTGAGCTCTGGAAACACCATATATTTT,CASSSTLLSSGNTIYF
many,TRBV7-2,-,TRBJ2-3,TGTGCCAGCAGCTCTTCAAGCGGGCACACAGATACGCAGTATTTT,CASSSSSGHTDTQYF
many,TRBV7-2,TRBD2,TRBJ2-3,TGTGCCAGCAGCGACCCAGGACTAGCCGCAGATACGCAGTATTTT,CASSDPGLAADTQYF
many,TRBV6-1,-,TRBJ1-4,TGTGCCAGCAGTCCCACCCCACAGGGTATTAATGAAAAACTGTTTTTT,CASSPTPQGINEKLFF
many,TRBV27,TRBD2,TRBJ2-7,TGTGCCAGCAGCCGGGGACTAGCGGGAGGGCCAAGGTACGAGCAGTACTTC,CASSRGLAGGPRYEQYF
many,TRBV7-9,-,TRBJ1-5,TGTGCCAGCAGCTTAGCTACAGGTTCCAACAATCAGCCCCAGCATTTT,CASSLATGSNNQPQHF
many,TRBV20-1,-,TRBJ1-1,TGCAGTGCCCTTGGACAGATGAACACTGAAGCTTTCTTT,CSALGQMNTEAFF
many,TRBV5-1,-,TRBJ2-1,TGCGCCAGCAGCCTAGGACTTGGGACCTACAATGAGCAGTTCTTC,CASSLGLGTYNEQFF
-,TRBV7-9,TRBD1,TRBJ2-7,TGTGCCAGCAGCGTGACAGGGTTGACCTACGAGCAGTACTTC,CASSVTGLTYEQYF
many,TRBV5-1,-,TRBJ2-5,TGCGCCAGCAGCCTCCATGGGGAGACCCAGTACTTC,CASSLHGETQYF
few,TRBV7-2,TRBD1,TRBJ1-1,TGTGCCAGCAGTCTCGGACAGGGGGCCACTGAAGCTTTCTTT,CASSLGQGATEAFF
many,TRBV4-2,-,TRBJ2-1,TGTGCCAGCAGCCAAGATCTGGGACTCTCAGACTTCTACAATGAGCAGTTCTTC,CASSQDLGLSDFYNEQFF
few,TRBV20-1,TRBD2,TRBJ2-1,TGCAGTGCTAGAGTGGCTAGCGGGAGCTACAATGAGCAGTTCTTC,CSARVASGSYNEQFF
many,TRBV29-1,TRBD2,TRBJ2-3,TGCAGCGTTGATCCCGAGGGTCGGGTGCTAGCGGGAGGGGAGGATACGCAGTATTTT,CSVDPEGRVLAGGEDTQYF
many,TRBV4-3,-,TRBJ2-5,TGCGCCAGCAGCCAAGATCTAAACTTCCAAGAGACCCAGTACTTC,CASSQDLNFQETQYF
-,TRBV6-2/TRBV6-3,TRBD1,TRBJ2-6,TGTGCCAGCTCCCGTCTCGGGACAGGGGAGGCTGGGGCCAACGTCCTGACTTTC,CASSRLGTGEAGANVLTF
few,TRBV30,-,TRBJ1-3,TGTGCCCGGGACGCTGAGGCTGGAAACACCATATATTTT,CARDAEAGNTIYF
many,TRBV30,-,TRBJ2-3,TGTGCCTGGAGTGTACGACGGGCGGATACGCAGTATTTT,CAWSVRRADTQYF
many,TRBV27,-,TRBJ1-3,TGTGCCAGCAGTCTGGGGGAAGCATTCTCTGGAAACACCATATATTTT,CASSLGEAFSGNTIYF
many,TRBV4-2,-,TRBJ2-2,TGTGCCAGCAGCCCCTCGGGGGGCATCACCGGGGAGCTGTTTTTT,CASSPSGGITGELFF
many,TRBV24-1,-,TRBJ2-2,TGTGCCACCAGTGGGGACTGGGCAGTTTCGGGGGAGCTGTTTTTT,CATSGDWAVSGELFF
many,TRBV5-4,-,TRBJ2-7,TGTGCCAGCAGCTTGGATAACGAGCAGTACTTC,CASSLDNEQYF
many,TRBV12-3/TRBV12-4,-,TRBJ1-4,TGTGCCAGCAGCCACAGGGTTTGGTCGTATGAAAAACTGTTTTTT,CASSHRVWSYEKLFF
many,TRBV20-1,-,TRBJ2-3,TGCAGTGCTGGGGGGGATACGCAGTATTTT,CSAGGDTQYF
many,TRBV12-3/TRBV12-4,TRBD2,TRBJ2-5,TGTGCCAGCAGTCCCCCGGAAGCGGGAGGACAAGAGACCCAGTACTTC,CASSPPEAGGQETQYF
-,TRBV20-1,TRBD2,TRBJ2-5,TGCAGTGCGGAATCTGGACTAGTCGGAGAGACCCAGTACTTC,CSAESGLVGETQYF
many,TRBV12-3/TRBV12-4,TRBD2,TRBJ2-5,TGTGCCAGCAGCTCTGGACTAGCGGAGACCCAGTACTTC,CASSSGLAETQYF
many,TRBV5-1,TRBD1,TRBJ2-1,TGCGCCAGCAGCCTTTCGGGACAGGGAGGGTACAATGAGCAGTTCTTC,CASSLSGQGGYNEQFF
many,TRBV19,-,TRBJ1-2,TGTGCCAGTAGTCAGAGACCTTACCCCGGACAGCCTAACTATGGCTACACCTTC,CASSQRPYPGQPNYGYTF
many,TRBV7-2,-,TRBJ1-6,TGTGCCAGCAGCCCCCAGGGCTCCTATAATTCACCCCTCCACTTT,CASSPQGSYNSPLHF
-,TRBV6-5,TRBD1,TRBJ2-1,TGTGCCAGCAGTTATGACAGGGGGCGCAATGAGCAGTTCTTC,CASSYDRGRNEQFF
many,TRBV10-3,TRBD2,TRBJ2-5,TGTGCCATCAGCACTAGCGGGGGTCCGCAAGAGACCCAGTACTTC,CAISTSGGPQETQYF
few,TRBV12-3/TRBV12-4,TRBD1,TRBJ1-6,TGTGCCAGCAGTTCCAGGACAGGGGATGGGTCACCCCTCCACTTT,CASSSRTGDGSPLHF
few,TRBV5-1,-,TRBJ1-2,TGCGCCAGCAGCCCTGGAGGGGTCTTAAACTATGGCTACACCTTC,CASSPGGVLNYGYTF
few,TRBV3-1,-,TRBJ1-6,TGTGCCAGCAGCCAAGATAGCGCCAATTCACCCCTCCACTTT,CASSQDSANSPLHF
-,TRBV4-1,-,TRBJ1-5,TGCGCCAGCAGCCAAGGCGGAATGGGGACAAATCAGCCCCAGCATTTT,CASSQGGMGTNQPQHF
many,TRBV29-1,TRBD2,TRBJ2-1,TGCAGCGTTGAAAGGACTAGCGGGCATATTTACAATGAGCAGTTCTTC,CSVERTSGHIYNEQFF
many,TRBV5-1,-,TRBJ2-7,TGCGCCAGCAGCTTATTCGCCCGGGACGTCTCCTACGAGCAGTACTTC,CASSLFARDVSYEQYF
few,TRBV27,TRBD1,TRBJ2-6,TGTGCCAGCAGGGCAGGGGGTCCTGGGGCCAACGTCCTGACTTTC,CASRAGGPGANVLTF
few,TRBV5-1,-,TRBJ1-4,TGCGCCAGCAGCTTGAGGGCACTGAATGAAAAACTGTTTTTT,CASSLRALNEKLFF
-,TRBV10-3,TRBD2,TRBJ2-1,TGTGCCATTCACCCGGGACTAGCGGCCAATGAGCAGTTCTTC,CAIHPGLAANEQFF
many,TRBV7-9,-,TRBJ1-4,TGTGCCAGCAGCTTAACGAATGAAAAACTGTTTTTT,CASSLTNEKLFF
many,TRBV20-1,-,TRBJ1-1,TGCAGTGCTAGGAGACAGACACCTAACACTGAAGCTTTCTTT,CSARRQTPNTEAFF
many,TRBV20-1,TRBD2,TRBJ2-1,TGCAGTGCTAGGGGGACTAGCGGGATCGCCTACAATGAGCAGTTCTTC,CSARGTSGIAYNEQFF
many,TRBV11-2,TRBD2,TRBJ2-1,TGTGCCAGCGGGAGGGCGTCTCATGAGCAGTTCTTC,CASGRASHEQFF
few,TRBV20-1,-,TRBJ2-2,TGCAGTGCTCGGGCAGTGAACACCGGGGAGCTGTTTTTT,CSARAVNTGELFF